The subject of this entry is one T cell receptor (beta chain). Its antigen is unidentified. The germline CDR1 and CDR2 sequences are SGHRS and YFSETQ. The CDR3 totals 16 residues. V lost 0 bases, J lost 3 bases, and 15 bases lay in between. During the collection period, no donor immune events like infections were recorded. This specimen belongs to a study of identifying expanded T cells in peripheral blood. Method: immunoSEQ multiplex PCR; TCRdb's copy keeps in-frame clones and lacks some. Of about 100,000 clones detected, 70% to 90% appear once; the ten largest clones hold 15% to 20%. General study points: Differentially abundant clones: around 1.2 between replicates, about 17 at around 15 days, 19 to 20 at four. Across healthy donors, higher total template counts meant significantly greater approximately 2-week count variance.

The TCR originated in a person between 18 and 69 years old in good health. The chain recombines TRBV5-1 with TRBJ2-5; D is perhaps TRBD2 (6 bases). The specimen was blood. The CDR3 spells CASSLGVGTGEETQYF. DNA of the CDR3: TGCGCCAGCAGCTTGGGGGTTGGGACGGGAGAAGAGACCCAGTACTTC.